This TCR beta chain is drawn from a study of blood T cell repertoires in COVID-19. In the original analysis: The authors estimated nucleated cell counts from reference gene primer amplification. Clones were sequenced by immunoSEQ multiplex PCR, and TCRdb holds only the in-frame ones, with some missing. V and J calls and clone size are copied from that table; D and trimming were computed from the DNA. The data hold 230,000 or so clones, with 80% to 85% observed a single time. The CDR3 spans 15 residues. J gave up 5 bases and V 5 bases, and 9 bases lay outside the gene matches. Per the germline V gene, CDR1 is LNHDA and CDR2 is SQIVND (reference sequence).

Input material: peripheral blood. The chain combines TRBV19 with TRBJ2-1; 7 nucleotides agree with TRBD2. The TCR was taken from a man aged 30 to 39 with active or convalescent COVID-19. CDR3 nucleotide sequence: TGTGCCAGTAGTGGGGGGGACCGGAGGAACAATGAGCAGTTCTTC. This translates into CASSGGDRRNNEQFF.